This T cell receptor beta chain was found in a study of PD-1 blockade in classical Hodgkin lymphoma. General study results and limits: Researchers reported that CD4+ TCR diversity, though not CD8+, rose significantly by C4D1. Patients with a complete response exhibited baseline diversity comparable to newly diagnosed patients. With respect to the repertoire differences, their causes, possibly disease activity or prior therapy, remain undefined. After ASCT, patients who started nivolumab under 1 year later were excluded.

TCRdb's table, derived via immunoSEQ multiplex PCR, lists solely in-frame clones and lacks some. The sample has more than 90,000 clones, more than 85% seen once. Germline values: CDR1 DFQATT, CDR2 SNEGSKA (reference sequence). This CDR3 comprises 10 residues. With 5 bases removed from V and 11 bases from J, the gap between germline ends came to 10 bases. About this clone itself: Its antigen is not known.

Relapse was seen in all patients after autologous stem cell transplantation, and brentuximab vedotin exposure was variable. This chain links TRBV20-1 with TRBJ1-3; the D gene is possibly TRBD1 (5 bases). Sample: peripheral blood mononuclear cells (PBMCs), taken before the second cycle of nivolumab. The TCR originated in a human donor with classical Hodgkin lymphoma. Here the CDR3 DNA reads TGCAGTGCTTCGGGGGAGGCCATATATTTT. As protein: CSASGEAIYF.